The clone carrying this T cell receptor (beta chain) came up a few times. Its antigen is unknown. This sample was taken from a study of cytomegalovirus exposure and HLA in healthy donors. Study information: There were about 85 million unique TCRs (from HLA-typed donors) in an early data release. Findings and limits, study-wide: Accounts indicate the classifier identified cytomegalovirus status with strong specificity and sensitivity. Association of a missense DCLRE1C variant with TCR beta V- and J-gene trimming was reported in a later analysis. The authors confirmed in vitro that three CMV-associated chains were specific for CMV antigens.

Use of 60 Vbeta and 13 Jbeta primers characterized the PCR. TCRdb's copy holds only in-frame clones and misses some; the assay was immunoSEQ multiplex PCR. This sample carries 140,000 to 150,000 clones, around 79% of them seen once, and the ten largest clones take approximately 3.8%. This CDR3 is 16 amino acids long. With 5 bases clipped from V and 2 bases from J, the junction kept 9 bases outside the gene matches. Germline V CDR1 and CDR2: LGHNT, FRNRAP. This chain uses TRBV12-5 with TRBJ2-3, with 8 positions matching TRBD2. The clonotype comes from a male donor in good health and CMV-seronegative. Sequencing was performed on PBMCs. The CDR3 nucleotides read TGTGCTAGTGGTCCTTTTAGACTAGCGTCCACAGATACGCAGTATTTT. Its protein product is CASGPFRLASTDTQYF.